This T cell receptor beta chain was sequenced during a study of CD8 T cells in ankylosing spondylitis. Study-level results: Within ankylosing spondylitis blood, a TCR beta motif made up of under 10 highly homologous variants appeared to be characteristic.

TCRdb reprocessed the 5' RACE reads via MiXCR and lists one record per CDR3 protein. This sample yields 500,000 to 650,000 distinct CDR3 sequences, of which about 5.2% are seen a single time; around 3.5% belongs to the top ten. There are 13 residues in the CDR3. V shed 2 bases and J shed 4 bases, with 11 bases lying between them. CDR1 DFQATT and CDR2 SNEGSKA come from the germline V gene (reference sequence). This clonotype occurred many times. Its antigen is currently unknown. The clonotype comes from a male donor with ankylosing spondylitis. This chain links TRBV20-1 with TRBJ2-5; possible D gene TRBD1, 5 bases. Sequenced sample: blood, either unsorted or a sorted T cell fraction (not recorded which). DNA of the CDR3: TGCAGTGCTAGACAAGGGGTTGGAGAGACCCAGTACTTC. This codes for CSARQGVGETQYF.